One and the same sample provided the 16 T cell receptor beta chains below, sequenced in a study of T cell changes during pregnancy in multiple sclerosis. Sequenced by immunoSEQ multiplex PCR; TCRdb stores in-frame clones only, minus some. The sample has approximately 65,000 clones; over 95% are singletons. The sample consisted of CD8+ T cells from peripheral blood mononuclear cells, taken after pregnancy. All receptors derive from a female donor with multiple sclerosis, enrolled in a pregnancy study.

The CDR3 region has the DNA TGTGCCACCAGCAGGGGGGCGCCGGACTATGGCTACACCTTC. Translation: CATSRGAPDYGYTF. The rearrangement links TRBV15 to TRBJ1-2; TRBD1 is a possible D gene (6 bases). V shed 3 bases and J shed 3 bases, with 11 bases lying between them. This CDR3 comprises 14 residues. CDR1 is LNHNV and CDR2 is YYDKDF in the germline V gene (reference sequence).

The chain combines TRBV2 with TRBJ2-7; a possible D gene is TRBD1 (5 bases). Looked up from germline, CDR1 is SNHLY and CDR2 is FYNNEI. The ends were cut back, 7 bases at V and 2 bases at J, with 15 bases in the middle. The CDR3 is made up of 14 amino acids. The CDR3 is CASNLGQFPYEQYF. As DNA, the CDR3 is TGTGCCAGCAACCTGGGGCAATTCCCCTACGAGCAGTACTTC.

The chain links TRBV4-3 to TRBJ2-7; the match to TRBD2 covers 12 bases. CDR1 is LGHNA and CDR2 is YSLEER in the germline V gene. Trimming removed 1 base from V and 3 bases from J; junction bases left unmatched: 4. This CDR3 is built from 16 residues. In DNA form, the CDR3 reads TGCGCCAGCAGCCAAGCGCGGACTAGCGGGATCTACGAGCAGTACTTC. It yields the protein CASSQARTSGIYEQYF.

The chain couples TRBV5-4 to TRBJ2-5, with D perhaps matching TRBD1 (5 bases). This CDR3 is 13 amino acids long. Germline V gene sequence: CDR1 SGHNT, CDR2 YYREEE (reference sequence). Trimming cost V 0 bases and J 4 bases, with 7 bases left between them. As DNA, the CDR3 is TGTGCCAGCAGCTTGGGACAGCCAGAGACCCAGTACTTC. Protein sequence: CASSLGQPETQYF.

The chain links TRBV29-1 to TRBJ2-7; D is perhaps TRBD2 (6 bases). Germline V gene sequence: CDR1 SQVTM, CDR2 ANQGSEA. Trimming removed 7 bases at V and 0 bases at J, with 16 bases between. CDR3 size: 14 residues. The CDR3 sequence: CSGPGGENSYEQYF. The CDR3 DNA sequence: TGCAGCGGGCCGGGCGGGGAAAACTCCTACGAGCAGTACTTC.

The genes are TRBV29-1 and TRBJ2-7, with TRBD1 matching over 8 bases. V shed 1 base and J 7 bases; nucleotides not matched to a gene: 6. Germline lookup yields CDR1 SQVTM and CDR2 ANQGSEA. This CDR3 region has 13 residues. DNA for the CDR3: TGCAGCGTTGAAGGACAGGGGTCTCGGGAGCAGTACTTC. Translating it yields CSVEGQGSREQYF.

V is TRBV6-6 and J is TRBJ2-7; possible D gene TRBD2, 6 bases. V dropped 2 bases and J dropped 3 bases, with 11 bases sitting between them. Per germline, CDR1 MNHNY and CDR2 SVGAGI (reference sequence). The CDR3 totals 14 residues. This chain's CDR3 is CASSYAGRNYEQYF. The CDR3 DNA follows: TGTGCCAGCAGTTACGCAGGGAGGAACTACGAGCAGTACTTC.

The chain recombines TRBV29-1 with TRBJ2-1; 8 bases agree with TRBD2. Trimming removed 5 bases from V and 10 bases from J; junction bases left unmatched: 7. The germline V gene encodes CDR1 SQVTM and CDR2 ANQGSEA. This CDR3 spans 12 amino acids. The CDR3 region is CSVRLASGEQFF. As DNA, the CDR3 is TGCAGCGTTCGACTGGCTAGCGGGGAGCAGTTCTTC.

The chain couples TRBV27 to TRBJ2-2; D is ambiguous. V gave up 3 bases and J gave up 7 bases, with 6 bases separating them. Germline V gene lookup returns CDR1 MNHEY and CDR2 SMNVEV (reference sequence). The CDR3 length is 12 residues. The CDR3 DNA reads as TGTGCCAGCAGTTTTTATAGCGGGGAGCTGTTTTTT. This translates into CASSFYSGELFF.

The rearrangement joins TRBV19 to TRBJ1-1; D is possibly TRBD1 (6 bases). From germline, CDR1 is LNHDA and CDR2 SQIVND (reference sequence). This CDR3 contains 17 residues. The V end was cut by 2 bases, the J end by 1 base, with 17 bases between. The CDR3 is CASSIRVTTGPNTEAFF. In DNA form, the CDR3 reads TGTGCCAGTAGTATACGAGTTACGACAGGACCGAACACTGAAGCTTTCTTT.

This chain links TRBV15 with TRBJ2-6, with D perhaps TRBD2 (5 bases). CDR1 and CDR2 (germline): LNHNV, YYDKDF (reference sequence). Between the trimmed V and J ends, which lost 5 bases and 0 bases, there was a span of 14 bases. The CDR3 consists of 17 residues. The CDR3: CATSARTSPSGANVLTF. CDR3 nucleotides: TGTGCCACCAGCGCCCGGACTTCTCCCTCTGGGGCCAACGTCCTGACTTTC.

The chain combines TRBV30 with TRBJ2-2; the D gene is possibly TRBD2 (6 bases). The CDR3 is made up of 16 amino acids. Trimming cost V 4 bases and J 8 bases, with 23 bases left between them. Germline CDR1 is GTSNPN and CDR2 is SVGIG (reference sequence). The CDR3 sequence: CAWMEGGFSYPGELFF. The CDR3 DNA reads as TGTGCCTGGATGGAGGGTGGGTTCAGCTATCCAGGGGAGCTGTTTTTT.

The chain links TRBV14 to TRBJ1-2; tentative D call: TRBD1 (5 bases). Looked up from germline, CDR1 is SGHDN and CDR2 is FVKESK. The V end lost 1 base, the J end lost 4 bases, and 10 bases lay between the germline ends. This CDR3 region has 14 residues. CDR3 residues: CASSQVGGGYGYTF. CDR3 coding DNA: TGTGCCAGCAGCCAAGTGGGGGGTGGCTATGGCTACACCTTC. The whole variable domain, filled in from reference TRBV14 and TRBJ1-2, reads EAGVTQFPSHSVIEKGQTVTLRCDPISGHDNLYWYRRVMGKEIKFLLHFVKESKQDESGMPNNRFLAERTGGTYSTLKVQPAELEDSGVYFCASSQVGGGYGYTFGSGTRLTVV.

This rearrangement joins TRBV28 to TRBJ2-7, with D perhaps TRBD1 (6 bases). V was pared by 6 bases and J by 2 bases, with 14 bases between. The CDR3 sequence is 14 residues long. Germline V CDR1 and CDR2: MDHEN, SYDVKM. The CDR3 DNA follows: TGTGCCAGCAGACTCCGTCAGGGGCCCTACGAGCAGTACTTC. This encodes CASRLRQGPYEQYF.

The chain is built from TRBV12-2 and TRBJ1-5. TRBV12-2 is flagged as a pseudogene. The CDR3 has 14 residues. In nucleotides, the CDR3 is TGTGCAAGGCAGCGGGTTTATAGCAATCAGCCCCAGCATTTT. Residues: CARQRVYSNQPQHF.

The CDR3 DNA reads as TGTGCCAGCCCGGGGCGGGGTCAAGAGACCCAGTACTTC. This translates into CASPGRGQETQYF. The chain couples TRBV2 to TRBJ2-5, with D perhaps matching TRBD2 (6 bases). V was trimmed by 8 bases and J by 2 bases, leaving 12 bases between them. This CDR3 has 13 residues. Germline V gene data show CDR1 as SNHLY and CDR2 as FYNNEI.